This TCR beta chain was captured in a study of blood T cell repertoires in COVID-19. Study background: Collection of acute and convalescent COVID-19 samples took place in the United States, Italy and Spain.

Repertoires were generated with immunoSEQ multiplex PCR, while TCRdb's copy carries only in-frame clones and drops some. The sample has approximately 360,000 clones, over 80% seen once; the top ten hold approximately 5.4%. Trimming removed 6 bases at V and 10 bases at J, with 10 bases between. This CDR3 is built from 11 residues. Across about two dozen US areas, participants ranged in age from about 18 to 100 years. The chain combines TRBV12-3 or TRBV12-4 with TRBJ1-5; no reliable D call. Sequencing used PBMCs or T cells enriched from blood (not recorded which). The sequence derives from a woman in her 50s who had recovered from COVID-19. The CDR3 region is CASRGEGPQHF. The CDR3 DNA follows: TGTGCCAGCAGGGGTGAGGGACCCCAGCATTTT.